Sequencing of this T cell receptor beta chain was carried out in a study of control samples from healthy donors and cancer patients. The table came from immunoSEQ multiplex PCR; TCRdb's copy has only in-frame clones and leaves some out. The table lists about 180,000 clones, over 85% of them singletons. V gave up 7 bases and J gave up 0 bases, with 10 bases separating them. The CDR3 covers 15 residues. CDR1 LNHDA and CDR2 SQIVND come from the germline V gene (reference sequence). The TCR comes from a young man in good health. J is TRBJ2-6 and V is TRBV19; weak D call: TRBD1 (5 bases). The sample consisted of blood. Here the CDR3 DNA reads TGTGCCAGTATCCCAGGACACTCTGGGGCCAACGTCCTGACTTTC. It specifies CASIPGHSGANVLTF.